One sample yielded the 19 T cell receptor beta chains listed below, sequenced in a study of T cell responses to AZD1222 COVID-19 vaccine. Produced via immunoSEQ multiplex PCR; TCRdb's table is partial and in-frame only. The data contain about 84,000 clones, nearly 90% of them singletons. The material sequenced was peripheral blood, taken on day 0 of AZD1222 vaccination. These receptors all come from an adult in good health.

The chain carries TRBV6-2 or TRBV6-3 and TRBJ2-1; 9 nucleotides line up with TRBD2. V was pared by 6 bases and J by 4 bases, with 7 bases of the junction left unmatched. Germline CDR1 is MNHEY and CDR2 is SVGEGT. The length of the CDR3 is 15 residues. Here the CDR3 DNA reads TGTGCCAGCAGACCTAGCGGGATAGGATACAATGAGCAGTTCTTC. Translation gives CASRPSGIGYNEQFF.

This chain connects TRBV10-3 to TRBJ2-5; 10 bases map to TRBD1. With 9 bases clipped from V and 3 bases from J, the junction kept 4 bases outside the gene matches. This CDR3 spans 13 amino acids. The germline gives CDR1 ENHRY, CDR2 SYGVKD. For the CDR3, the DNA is TGTGCCATAGGACAGGGGGGAGAAGAGACCCAGTACTTC. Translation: CAIGQGGEETQYF.

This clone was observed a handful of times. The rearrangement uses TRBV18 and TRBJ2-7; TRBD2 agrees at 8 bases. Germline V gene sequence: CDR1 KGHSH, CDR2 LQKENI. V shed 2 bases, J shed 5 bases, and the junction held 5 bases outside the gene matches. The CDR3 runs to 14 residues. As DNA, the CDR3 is TGTGCCAGCTCACCATCCAGCGGGAGCAACGAGCAGTACTTC. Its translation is CASSPSSGSNEQYF.

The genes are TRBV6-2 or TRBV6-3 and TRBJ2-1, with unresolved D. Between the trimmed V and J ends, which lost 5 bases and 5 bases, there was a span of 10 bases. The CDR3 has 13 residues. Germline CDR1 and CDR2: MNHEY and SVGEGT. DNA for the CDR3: TGTGCCAGCAGTAAAGGGCTTGACAATGAGCAGTTCTTC. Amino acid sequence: CASSKGLDNEQFF.

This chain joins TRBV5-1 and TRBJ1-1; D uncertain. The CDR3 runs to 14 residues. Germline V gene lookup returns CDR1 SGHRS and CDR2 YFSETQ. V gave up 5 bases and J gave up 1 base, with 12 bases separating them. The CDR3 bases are TGCGCCAGCAGTCAACAGTCCGAGAACACTGAAGCTTTCTTT. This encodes CASSQQSENTEAFF.

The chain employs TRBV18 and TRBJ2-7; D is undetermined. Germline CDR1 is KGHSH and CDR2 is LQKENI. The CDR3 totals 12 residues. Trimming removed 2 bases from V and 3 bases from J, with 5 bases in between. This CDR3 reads CASSPRGYEQYF. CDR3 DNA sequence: TGTGCCAGCTCACCAAGAGGCTACGAGCAGTACTTC.

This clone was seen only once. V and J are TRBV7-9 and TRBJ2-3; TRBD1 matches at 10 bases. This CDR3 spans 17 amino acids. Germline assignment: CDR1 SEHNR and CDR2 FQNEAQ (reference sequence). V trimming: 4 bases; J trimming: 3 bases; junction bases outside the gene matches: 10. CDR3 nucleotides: TGTGCCAGCAGCTCACCAGAAAGGACAGGGGGTACAGATACGCAGTATTTT. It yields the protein CASSSPERTGGTDTQYF.

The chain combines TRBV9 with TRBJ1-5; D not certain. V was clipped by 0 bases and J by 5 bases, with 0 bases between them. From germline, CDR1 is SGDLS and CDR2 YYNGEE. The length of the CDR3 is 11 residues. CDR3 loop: CASSVDQPQHF. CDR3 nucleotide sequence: TGTGCCAGCAGCGTAGATCAGCCCCAGCATTTT.

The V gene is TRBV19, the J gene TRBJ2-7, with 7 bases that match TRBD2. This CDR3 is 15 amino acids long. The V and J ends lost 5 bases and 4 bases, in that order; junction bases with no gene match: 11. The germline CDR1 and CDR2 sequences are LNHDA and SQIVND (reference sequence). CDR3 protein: CASSAQSGMIYEQYF. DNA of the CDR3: TGTGCCAGTAGTGCTCAGAGCGGGATGATATACGAGCAGTACTTC.

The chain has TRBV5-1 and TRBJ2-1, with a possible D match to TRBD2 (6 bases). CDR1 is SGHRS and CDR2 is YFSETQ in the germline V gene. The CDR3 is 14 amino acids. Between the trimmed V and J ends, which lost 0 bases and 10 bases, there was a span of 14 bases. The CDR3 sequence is CASSLAPEEGEQFF. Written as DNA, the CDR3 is TGCGCCAGCAGCTTGGCCCCGGAGGAGGGGGAGCAGTTCTTC.

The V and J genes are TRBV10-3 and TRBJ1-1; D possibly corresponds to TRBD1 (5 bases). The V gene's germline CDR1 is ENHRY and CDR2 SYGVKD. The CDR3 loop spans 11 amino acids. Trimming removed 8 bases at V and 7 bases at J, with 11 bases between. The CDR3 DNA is TGTGCCATCCGGGGCGACAATGAAGCTTTCTTT. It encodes CAIRGDNEAFF.

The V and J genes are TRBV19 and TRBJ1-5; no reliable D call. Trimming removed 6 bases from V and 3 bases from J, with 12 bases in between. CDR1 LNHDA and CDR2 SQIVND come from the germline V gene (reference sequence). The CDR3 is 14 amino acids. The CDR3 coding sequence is TGTGCCAGTAGGAAAGCGACTTACAATCAGCCCCAGCATTTT. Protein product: CASRKATYNQPQHF.

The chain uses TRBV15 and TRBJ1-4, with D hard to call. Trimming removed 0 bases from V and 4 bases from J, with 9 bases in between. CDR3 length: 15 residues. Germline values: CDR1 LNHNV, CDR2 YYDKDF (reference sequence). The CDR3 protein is CATSRDPGNNEKLFF. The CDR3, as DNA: TGTGCCACCAGCAGAGATCCCGGAAATAATGAAAAACTGTTTTTT.

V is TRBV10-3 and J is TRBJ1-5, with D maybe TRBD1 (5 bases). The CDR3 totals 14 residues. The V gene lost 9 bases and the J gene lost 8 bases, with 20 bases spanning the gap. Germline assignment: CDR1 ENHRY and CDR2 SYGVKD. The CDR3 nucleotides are TGTGCCATAAAAAGGGCGGGGGATAACGAGCCCCAGCATTTT. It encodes CAIKRAGDNEPQHF.

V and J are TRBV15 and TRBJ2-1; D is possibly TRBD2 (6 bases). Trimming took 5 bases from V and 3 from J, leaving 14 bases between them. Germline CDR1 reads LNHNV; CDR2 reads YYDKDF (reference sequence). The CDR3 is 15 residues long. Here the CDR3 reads CATSARDSNYNEQFF. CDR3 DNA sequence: TGTGCCACCAGCGCCCGGGACTCAAACTACAATGAGCAGTTCTTC. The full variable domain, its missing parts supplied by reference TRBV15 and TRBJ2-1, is DAMVIQNPRYQVTQFGKPVTLSCSQTLNHNVMYWYQQKSSQAPKLLFHYYDKDFNNEADTPDNFQSRRPNTSFCFLDIRSPGLGDTAMYLCATSARDSNYNEQFFGPGTRLTVL.

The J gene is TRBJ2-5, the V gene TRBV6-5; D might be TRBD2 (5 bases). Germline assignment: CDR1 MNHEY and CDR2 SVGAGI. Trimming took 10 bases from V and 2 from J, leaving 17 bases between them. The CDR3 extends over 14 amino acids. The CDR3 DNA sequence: TGTGCCACCAGGCCCCAAACTAGTCAAGAGACCCAGTACTTC. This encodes CATRPQTSQETQYF.

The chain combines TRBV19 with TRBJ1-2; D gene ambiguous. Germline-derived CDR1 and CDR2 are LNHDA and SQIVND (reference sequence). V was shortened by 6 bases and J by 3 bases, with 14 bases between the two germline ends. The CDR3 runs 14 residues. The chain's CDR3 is CASRFIGEYYGYTF. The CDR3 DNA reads TGTGCCAGTAGGTTCATTGGGGAGTACTATGGCTACACCTTC.

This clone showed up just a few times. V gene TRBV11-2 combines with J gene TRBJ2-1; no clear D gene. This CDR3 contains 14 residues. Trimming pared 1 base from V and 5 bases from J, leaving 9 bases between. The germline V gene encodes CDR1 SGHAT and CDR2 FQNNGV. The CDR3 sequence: CASSLAPTHNEQFF. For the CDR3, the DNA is TGTGCCAGCAGCTTAGCCCCCACCCACAATGAGCAGTTCTTC. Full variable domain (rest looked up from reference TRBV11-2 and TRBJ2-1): EAGVAQSPRYKIIEKRQSVAFWCNPISGHATLYWYQQILGQGPKLLIQFQNNGVVDDSQLPKDRFSAERLKGVDSTLKIQPAKLEDSAVYLCASSLAPTHNEQFFGPGTRLTVL.

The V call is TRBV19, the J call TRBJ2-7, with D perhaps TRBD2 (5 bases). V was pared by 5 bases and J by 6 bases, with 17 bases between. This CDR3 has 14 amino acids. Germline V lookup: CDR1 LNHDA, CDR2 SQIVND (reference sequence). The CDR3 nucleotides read TGTGCCAGTAGTCTCCGGGGAGAGATGACCGAGCAGTACTTC. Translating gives CASSLRGEMTEQYF. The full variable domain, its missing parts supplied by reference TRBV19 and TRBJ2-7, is DGGITQSPKYLFRKEGQNVTLSCEQNLNHDAMYWYRQDPGQGLRLIYYSQIVNDFQKGDIAEGYSVSREKKESFPLTVTSAQKNPTAFYLCASSLRGEMTEQYFGPGTRLTVT.